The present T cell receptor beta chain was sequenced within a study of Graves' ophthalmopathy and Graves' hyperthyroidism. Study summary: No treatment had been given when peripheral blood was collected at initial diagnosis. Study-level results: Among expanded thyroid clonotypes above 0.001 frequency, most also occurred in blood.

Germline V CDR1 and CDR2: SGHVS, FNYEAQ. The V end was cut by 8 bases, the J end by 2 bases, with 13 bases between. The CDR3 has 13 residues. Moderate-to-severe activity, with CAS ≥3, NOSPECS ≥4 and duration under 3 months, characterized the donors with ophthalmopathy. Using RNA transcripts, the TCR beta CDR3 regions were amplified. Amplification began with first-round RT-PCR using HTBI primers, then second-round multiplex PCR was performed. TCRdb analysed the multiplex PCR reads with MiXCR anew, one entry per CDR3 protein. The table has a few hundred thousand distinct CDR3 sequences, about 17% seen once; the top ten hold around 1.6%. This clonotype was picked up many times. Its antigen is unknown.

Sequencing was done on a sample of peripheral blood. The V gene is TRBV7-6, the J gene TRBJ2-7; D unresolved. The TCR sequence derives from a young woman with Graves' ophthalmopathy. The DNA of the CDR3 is TGTGCCAGCTGGGCCAGGCCGCCCTACGAGCAGTACTTC. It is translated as CASWARPPYEQYF.